A single sample is the source of the 14 T cell receptor beta chains below, sequenced in a study of vaccination effects on CD4 cells after COVID-19. These receptors' targets are unknown. TCRdb's copy holds only in-frame clones and misses some; the assay was immunoSEQ multiplex PCR. There are about 73,000 clones in the sample; roughly 75% occur only once, and less than 2.5% lies in the top ten. When around nine days of culture had elapsed, CD4+ T cells were isolated. BNT162b2 vaccine or mRNA-1273 vaccine was given to participants in two doses. The sample consisted of CD4+ T cells from PBMCs cultured without peptide, taken after COVID-19 vaccination. The receptors were gathered from a human donor who received a COVID-19 vaccine.

There are a few counts of this clone. The CDR3 sequence: CASSKSPGREGNYGYTF. The CDR3 nucleotides read TGTGCCAGCTCAAAGTCCCCTGGCCGCGAGGGCAACTATGGCTACACCTTC. This chain links TRBV18 with TRBJ1-2; D is uncertain. Germline V gene sequence: CDR1 KGHSH, CDR2 LQKENI. The CDR3 spans 17 residues. Deletions cut 5 bases from V and 2 bases from J, with 21 bases between.

A few counts support this clone. The chain has TRBV7-7 and TRBJ2-2; TRBD1 aligns across 7 bases. Germline values: CDR1 SSHAT, CDR2 FNYEAQ (reference sequence). Trimming removed 6 bases from V and 3 bases from J; junction bases left unmatched: 7. This CDR3 contains 15 residues. CDR3 in amino acids: CASRSRQGDTGELFF. In DNA, the CDR3 is TGTGCCAGCAGATCCAGACAGGGAGACACCGGGGAGCTGTTTTTT.

The chain is built from TRBV7-8 and TRBJ2-1; TRBD2 aligns across 8 bases. CDR3 length: 14 amino acids. V shed 6 bases, J shed 3 bases, and the junction held 4 bases outside the gene matches. In germline, CDR1 is SGHVS, CDR2 FQNEAQ. This CDR3 is CASRTTSVYNEQFF. The DNA for the CDR3 is TGTGCCAGCAGAACGACTAGCGTCTACAATGAGCAGTTCTTC.

This clone came up once. The chain is built from TRBV5-8 and TRBJ1-5, with no clear D. The V end lost 0 bases, the J end lost 6 bases, and 10 bases lay between the germline ends. Germline CDR1 reads SGHTS; CDR2 reads YDEGEE. This CDR3 spans 14 amino acids. CDR3 residues: CASSLGPPGQPQHF. CDR3 DNA sequence: TGTGCCAGCAGCTTGGGGCCACCGGGTCAGCCCCAGCATTTT.

The chain combines TRBV24-1 with TRBJ1-2; D unclear. The germline V gene has CDR1 KGHDR and CDR2 SFDVKD. The CDR3 covers 13 residues. V was trimmed by 3 bases and J by 5 bases, leaving 9 bases between them. The CDR3 reads CATSDAGRYGYTF. CDR3 sequence (DNA): TGTGCCACCAGTGATGCAGGAAGGTATGGCTACACCTTC.

The chain combines TRBV6-6 with TRBJ2-1; 9 bases agree with TRBD2. CDR1 and CDR2 from the germline V gene are MNHNY and SVGAGI (reference sequence). Unmatched junction bases numbered 9, after V lost 5 bases and J lost 7 bases. This CDR3 has 15 residues. The CDR3: CASSPTSGPKNEQFF. Written as DNA, the CDR3 is TGTGCCAGCAGTCCAACTAGCGGGCCAAAAAATGAGCAGTTCTTC.

As regards this clone: The junction and the germline gene differ at one end; a read error may be behind it. The J gene is TRBJ2-5, the V gene TRBV7-3; 11 bases match TRBD2. Germline CDR1 reads SGHTA; CDR2 reads FQGTGA. The CDR3 consists of 16 residues. CDR3 nucleotides: TGTGCCAGCAGCATAACTAGCGGGGGAAACCAAGAGACCCAGTACTTC. This encodes CASSITSGGNQETQYF.

This clone was detected only a few times. This chain links TRBV9 with TRBJ2-1, with D unresolved. Trimming removed 0 bases at V and 2 bases at J, with 9 bases between. The CDR3 has 15 amino acids. Germline CDR1 SGDLS, CDR2 YYNGEE. This CDR3 is CASSVGAATYNEQFF. The CDR3, as DNA: TGTGCCAGCAGCGTAGGGGCAGCAACCTACAATGAGCAGTTCTTC.

The chain links TRBV19 to TRBJ1-2; no reliable D call. The V gene's germline CDR1 is LNHDA and CDR2 SQIVND (reference sequence). Trimming took 2 bases from V and 6 from J, leaving 4 bases between them. This CDR3 contains 11 residues. CDR3 DNA sequence: TGTGCCAGTAGTATATCCGATGGCTACACCTTC. It specifies CASSISDGYTF.

This chain links TRBV18 with TRBJ1-5, with a possible D match to TRBD1 (5 bases). V was trimmed by 4 bases and J by 4 bases, leaving 14 bases between them. In germline, CDR1 is KGHSH, CDR2 LQKENI. CDR3 length: 15 residues. CDR3 nucleotide sequence: TGTGCCAGCTCACTTTCCGCCCAGGGAAATCAGCCCCAGCATTTT. This codes for CASSLSAQGNQPQHF.

This CDR3 reads CASSSRTGQGVQPQHF. The CDR3 nucleotides read TGTGCCAGCAGCTCAAGAACGGGACAGGGAGTTCAGCCCCAGCATTTT. The chain has TRBV5-8 and TRBJ1-5, with 9 nucleotides matching TRBD1. Unmatched junction bases numbered 10, after V lost 3 bases and J lost 6 bases. Germline V gives CDR1 SGHTS, CDR2 YDEGEE. The CDR3 covers 16 residues.

The chain couples TRBV6-5 to TRBJ2-3, with D unclear. V gave up 5 bases and J gave up 0 bases, with 12 bases separating them. The germline V gene encodes CDR1 MNHEY and CDR2 SVGAGI. The CDR3 length is 15 residues. Here the CDR3 reads CASSLQWPSTDTQYF. CDR3 nucleotides: TGTGCCAGCAGTCTCCAGTGGCCCAGCACAGATACGCAGTATTTT.

The J gene is TRBJ1-1, the V gene TRBV5-6, with D possibly TRBD1 on 5 matching bases. The V end was cut by 3 bases, the J end by 1 base, with 10 bases between. The V gene's germline CDR1 is SGHDT and CDR2 YYEEEE. The CDR3 loop spans 14 amino acids. CDR3 protein: CASSWGPTNTEAFF. The CDR3 coding sequence is TGTGCCAGCAGCTGGGGACCCACGAACACTGAAGCTTTCTTT.

This sequence joins TRBV6-5 and TRBJ1-4, with D possibly TRBD1 on 5 matching bases. This CDR3 is 14 amino acids long. The V gene lost 7 bases and the J gene lost 8 bases, with 17 bases spanning the gap. Germline loops: CDR1 MNHEY, CDR2 SVGAGI. The CDR3 reads CASTPTVRQEKLFF. The CDR3 DNA follows: TGTGCCAGCACTCCGACAGTACGGCAGGAAAAACTGTTTTTT.